The 11 T cell receptor beta chains below were found in one sample sequenced in a study of T cell changes during pregnancy in multiple sclerosis (dated by TCRdb to the late 2010s). Receptor amplification or capture employed the immunoSEQ multiplex PCR assay. Sourced from immuneACCESS, this table was stored by TCRdb with only in-frame sequences that have V and J called. A share of the clones is absent; for the studies checked, an unresolved V gene accounts for under half, and the remainder has no known explanation. This sample lists 30,000 to 40,000 clones; around 90% were detected once. The biggest ten clones account for more than 0.5% of the sample. The source material was CD4+ T cells from peripheral blood mononuclear cells, sampled in the second trimester of pregnancy. The receptors were sampled from a female donor with multiple sclerosis, enrolled in a pregnancy study.

The chain uses TRBV7-3 and TRBJ2-2; 7 bases agree with TRBD2. In germline, CDR1 is SGHTA, CDR2 FQGTGA. Unmatched junction bases numbered 2, after V lost 5 bases and J lost 2 bases. The CDR3 is 14 residues long. The CDR3 coding sequence is TGTGCCAGCAGCGGGACTATAAACACCGGGGAGCTGTTTTTT. It translates to CASSGTINTGELFF.

The chain is built from TRBV7-2 and TRBJ2-1, with a possible D match to TRBD2 (6 bases). This CDR3 spans 16 amino acids. V was pared by 1 base and J by 2 bases, with 12 bases between. Looked up from germline, CDR1 is SGHTA and CDR2 is FQGNSA. CDR3 region: CASSLGEERPYNEQFF. DNA for the CDR3: TGTGCCAGCAGCTTAGGGGAGGAGCGGCCCTACAATGAGCAGTTCTTC. Looking up the rest from reference TRBV7-2 and TRBJ2-1 gives the full variable domain: GAGVSQSPSNKVTEKGKDVELRCDPISGHTALYWYRQSLGQGLEFLIYFQGNSAPDKSGLPSDRFSAERTGGSVSTLTIQRTQQEDSAVYLCASSLGEERPYNEQFFGPGTRLTVL.

The CDR3 region is CASSSPAGAGYNEQFF. The CDR3 DNA reads as TGTGCCAGCAGTTCCCCAGCGGGAGCGGGATACAATGAGCAGTTCTTC. J is TRBJ2-1 and V is TRBV28; 8 bases line up with TRBD2. This CDR3 has 16 residues. V lost 4 bases and J lost 4; bases outside the gene matches: 9. CDR1 MDHEN and CDR2 SYDVKM come from the germline V gene.

The gene calls are TRBV5-1 and TRBJ2-7; 8 nucleotides agree with TRBD1. V lost 0 bases and J lost 3; bases outside the gene matches: 5. CDR1 is SGHRS and CDR2 is YFSETQ in the germline V gene. The CDR3 length is 15 residues. CDR3 region: CASSLGQGISYEQYF. CDR3 DNA: TGCGCCAGCAGCTTGGGACAGGGGATAAGCTACGAGCAGTACTTC.

V is TRBV23-1 and J is TRBJ2-7; tentative D call: TRBD2 (5 bases). TRBV23-1 is assigned to the ORF class and has an uncertain function. CDR3 length: 16 amino acids. V lost 0 bases, J lost 0 bases, and 12 bases lay in between. In DNA, the CDR3 is TGCGCCAGCAGTCAATCGGGCCCGGGGAGCTCCTACGAGCAGTACTTC. Protein: CASSQSGPGSSYEQYF.

The chain joins TRBV11-2 to TRBJ1-1; D possibly corresponds to TRBD1 (6 bases). CDR3 length: 17 residues. The V end was cut by 3 bases, the J end by 7 bases, with 24 bases between. Germline V gene sequence: CDR1 SGHAT, CDR2 FQNNGV. In nucleotides, the CDR3 is TGTGCCAGCAGCTTTCTAAGGGGGTGGGGGACCGGGGATGAAGCTTTCTTT. It yields the protein CASSFLRGWGTGDEAFF. The full variable domain, rest sourced from reference TRBV11-2 and TRBJ1-1, is EAGVAQSPRYKIIEKRQSVAFWCNPISGHATLYWYQQILGQGPKLLIQFQNNGVVDDSQLPKDRFSAERLKGVDSTLKIQPAKLEDSAVYLCASSFLRGWGTGDEAFFGQGTRLTVV.

The chain uses TRBV4-1 and TRBJ1-1; no clear D gene. This CDR3 comprises 16 residues. Trimming left V 4 bases short and J 1 base short, with 16 bases between. Germline V gene data show CDR1 as MGHRA and CDR2 as YSYEKL. The CDR3 DNA is TGCGCCAGCAGCCTCGTCCAGACGGGAACGAACACTGAAGCTTTCTTT. Translating gives CASSLVQTGTNTEAFF.

The chain has TRBV4-3 and TRBJ2-2, with 7 bases lining up with TRBD2. The germline CDR1 and CDR2 sequences are LGHNA and YSLEER. This CDR3 has 16 amino acids. V gave up 5 bases and J gave up 4 bases; unmatched junction bases: 10. The CDR3 loop reads CASSVNALASTGELFF. The CDR3 DNA reads as TGCGCCAGCAGCGTAAACGCACTAGCGTCCACCGGGGAGCTGTTTTTT.

The chain combines TRBV5-4 with TRBJ2-1, with D unresolved. Germline V gives CDR1 SGHNT, CDR2 YYREEE (reference sequence). V was clipped by 4 bases and J by 4 bases, with 18 bases between them. This CDR3 is 16 amino acids long. Here the CDR3 DNA reads TGTGCCAGCAGCCCGTTTGGTGGCGGCACTTACAATGAGCAGTTCTTC. Amino acid sequence: CASSPFGGGTYNEQFF. Complete variable domain (other parts from reference TRBV5-4 and TRBJ2-1): ETGVTQSPTHLIKTRGQQVTLRCSSQSGHNTVSWYQQALGQGPQFIFQYYREEENGRGNFPPRFSGLQFPNYSSELNVNALELDDSALYLCASSPFGGGTYNEQFFGPGTRLTVL.

V usage is TRBV5-1 and J usage is TRBJ2-1; 7 bases agree with TRBD1. Losses at the gene ends were 4 bases for V and 6 bases for J; bases not matched to a gene: 13. The length of the CDR3 is 16 residues. Germline values: CDR1 SGHRS, CDR2 YFSETQ. The CDR3 region is CASSGNRGLRGNEQFF. CDR3 sequence (DNA): TGCGCCAGCAGCGGGAACAGGGGTCTAAGGGGCAATGAGCAGTTCTTC.

The rearrangement joins TRBV5-1 to TRBJ2-5; 7 bases match TRBD1. The J segment lost 1 base and the V segment lost 4 bases, leaving 4 bases of the junction unmatched. Germline V gene lookup returns CDR1 SGHRS and CDR2 YFSETQ. The CDR3 spans 14 residues. Here the CDR3 reads CASSTGVPQETQYF. CDR3 nucleotides: TGCGCCAGCAGCACAGGGGTTCCCCAAGAGACCCAGTACTTC.